The T cell receptor beta chain described here comes from a study of T cell repertoires in cytomegalovirus infection. Background on the study: In the study, CMV epitopes included recently identified HLA-C-restricted and well-studied HLA-B-restricted ones.

TCRdb re-derived calls from the reads in MiXCR, one entry per CDR3 protein. Of 450,000 to 600,000 distinct CDR3 sequences in the sample, approximately 42% were seen once. The germline CDR1 and CDR2 sequences are KGHSH and LQKENI. Trimming removed 0 bases from V and 6 bases from J, with 18 bases in between. The CDR3 spans 16 residues. This clonotype was recorded once. Its antigen is as yet unknown. This chain links TRBV18 with TRBJ2-7, with D perhaps matching TRBD1 or TRBD2 (5 bases each). Sequenced here: cultured PBMCs, sampled from culture after CMV antigen stimulation. The clonotype originates from a human donor in good health (CMV status not recorded). Some clones in this sample may be carry-over from other donors' samples. CDR3 protein: CASSPPRQGASSEQYF. The CDR3 coding sequence is TGTGCCAGCTCACCACCGCGGCAGGGAGCCTCCAGCGAGCAGTACTTC.